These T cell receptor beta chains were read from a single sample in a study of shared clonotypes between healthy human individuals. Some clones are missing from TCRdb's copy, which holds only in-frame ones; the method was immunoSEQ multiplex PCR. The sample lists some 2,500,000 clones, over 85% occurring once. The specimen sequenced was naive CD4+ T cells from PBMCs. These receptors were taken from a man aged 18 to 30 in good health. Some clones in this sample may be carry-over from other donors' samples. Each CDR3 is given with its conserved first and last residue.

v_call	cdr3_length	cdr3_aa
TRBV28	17	CASSLGSPGWGANVLTF
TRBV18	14	CASSRTGRDTEAFF
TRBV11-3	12	CASSLYTGELFF
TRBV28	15	CASSLTAPGRATQYF
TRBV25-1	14	CASSEIFSNNEQFF
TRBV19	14	CASSRETVSNEQFF
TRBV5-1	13	CASSLGDVYEQYF
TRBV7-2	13	CASSPPRSTEAFF
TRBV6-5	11	CASSSGGQSDF
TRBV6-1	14	CASSGRLAGNEQFF
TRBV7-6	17	CASSFLGDRAVNEKLFF
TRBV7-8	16	CASSLILGNSGNTIYF
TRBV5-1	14	CASSLAQGNWGYTF
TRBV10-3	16	CAINSNPGGVSYEQYF
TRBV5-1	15	CATTSLPGVTGELFF
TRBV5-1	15	CASSWDGVSGNTIYF
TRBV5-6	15	CASSWAGGPYNEQFF